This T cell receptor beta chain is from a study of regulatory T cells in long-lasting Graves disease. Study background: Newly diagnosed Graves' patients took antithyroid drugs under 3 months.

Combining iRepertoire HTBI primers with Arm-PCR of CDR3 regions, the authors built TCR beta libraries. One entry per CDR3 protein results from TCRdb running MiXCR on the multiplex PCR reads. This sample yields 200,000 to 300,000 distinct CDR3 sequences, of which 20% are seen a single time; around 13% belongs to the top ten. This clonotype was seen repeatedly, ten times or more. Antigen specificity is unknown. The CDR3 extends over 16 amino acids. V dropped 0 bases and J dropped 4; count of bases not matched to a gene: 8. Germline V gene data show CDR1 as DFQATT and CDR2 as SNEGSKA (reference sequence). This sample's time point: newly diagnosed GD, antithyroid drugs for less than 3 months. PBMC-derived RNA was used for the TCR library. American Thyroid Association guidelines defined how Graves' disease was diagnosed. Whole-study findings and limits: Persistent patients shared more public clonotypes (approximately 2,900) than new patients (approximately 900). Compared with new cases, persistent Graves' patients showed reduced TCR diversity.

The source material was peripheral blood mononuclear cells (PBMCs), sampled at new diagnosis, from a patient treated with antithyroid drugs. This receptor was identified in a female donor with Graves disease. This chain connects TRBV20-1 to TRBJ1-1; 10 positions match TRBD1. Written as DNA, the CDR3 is TGCAGTGCTAGAGAACCGGGACAGGGGTTTTTCACTGAAGCTTTCTTT. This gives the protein CSAREPGQGFFTEAFF.